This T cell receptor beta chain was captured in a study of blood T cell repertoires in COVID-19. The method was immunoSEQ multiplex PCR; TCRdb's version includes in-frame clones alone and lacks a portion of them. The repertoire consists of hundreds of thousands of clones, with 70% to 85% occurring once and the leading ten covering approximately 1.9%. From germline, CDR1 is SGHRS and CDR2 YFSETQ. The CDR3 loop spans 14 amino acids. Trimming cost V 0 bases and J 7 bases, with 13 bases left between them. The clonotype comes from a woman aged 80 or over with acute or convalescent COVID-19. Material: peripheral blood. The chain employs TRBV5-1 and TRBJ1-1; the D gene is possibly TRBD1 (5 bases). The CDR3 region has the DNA TGCGCCAGCAGCTTGGCGGGGGTTCGGCATGAAGCTTTCTTT. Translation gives CASSLAGVRHEAFF.